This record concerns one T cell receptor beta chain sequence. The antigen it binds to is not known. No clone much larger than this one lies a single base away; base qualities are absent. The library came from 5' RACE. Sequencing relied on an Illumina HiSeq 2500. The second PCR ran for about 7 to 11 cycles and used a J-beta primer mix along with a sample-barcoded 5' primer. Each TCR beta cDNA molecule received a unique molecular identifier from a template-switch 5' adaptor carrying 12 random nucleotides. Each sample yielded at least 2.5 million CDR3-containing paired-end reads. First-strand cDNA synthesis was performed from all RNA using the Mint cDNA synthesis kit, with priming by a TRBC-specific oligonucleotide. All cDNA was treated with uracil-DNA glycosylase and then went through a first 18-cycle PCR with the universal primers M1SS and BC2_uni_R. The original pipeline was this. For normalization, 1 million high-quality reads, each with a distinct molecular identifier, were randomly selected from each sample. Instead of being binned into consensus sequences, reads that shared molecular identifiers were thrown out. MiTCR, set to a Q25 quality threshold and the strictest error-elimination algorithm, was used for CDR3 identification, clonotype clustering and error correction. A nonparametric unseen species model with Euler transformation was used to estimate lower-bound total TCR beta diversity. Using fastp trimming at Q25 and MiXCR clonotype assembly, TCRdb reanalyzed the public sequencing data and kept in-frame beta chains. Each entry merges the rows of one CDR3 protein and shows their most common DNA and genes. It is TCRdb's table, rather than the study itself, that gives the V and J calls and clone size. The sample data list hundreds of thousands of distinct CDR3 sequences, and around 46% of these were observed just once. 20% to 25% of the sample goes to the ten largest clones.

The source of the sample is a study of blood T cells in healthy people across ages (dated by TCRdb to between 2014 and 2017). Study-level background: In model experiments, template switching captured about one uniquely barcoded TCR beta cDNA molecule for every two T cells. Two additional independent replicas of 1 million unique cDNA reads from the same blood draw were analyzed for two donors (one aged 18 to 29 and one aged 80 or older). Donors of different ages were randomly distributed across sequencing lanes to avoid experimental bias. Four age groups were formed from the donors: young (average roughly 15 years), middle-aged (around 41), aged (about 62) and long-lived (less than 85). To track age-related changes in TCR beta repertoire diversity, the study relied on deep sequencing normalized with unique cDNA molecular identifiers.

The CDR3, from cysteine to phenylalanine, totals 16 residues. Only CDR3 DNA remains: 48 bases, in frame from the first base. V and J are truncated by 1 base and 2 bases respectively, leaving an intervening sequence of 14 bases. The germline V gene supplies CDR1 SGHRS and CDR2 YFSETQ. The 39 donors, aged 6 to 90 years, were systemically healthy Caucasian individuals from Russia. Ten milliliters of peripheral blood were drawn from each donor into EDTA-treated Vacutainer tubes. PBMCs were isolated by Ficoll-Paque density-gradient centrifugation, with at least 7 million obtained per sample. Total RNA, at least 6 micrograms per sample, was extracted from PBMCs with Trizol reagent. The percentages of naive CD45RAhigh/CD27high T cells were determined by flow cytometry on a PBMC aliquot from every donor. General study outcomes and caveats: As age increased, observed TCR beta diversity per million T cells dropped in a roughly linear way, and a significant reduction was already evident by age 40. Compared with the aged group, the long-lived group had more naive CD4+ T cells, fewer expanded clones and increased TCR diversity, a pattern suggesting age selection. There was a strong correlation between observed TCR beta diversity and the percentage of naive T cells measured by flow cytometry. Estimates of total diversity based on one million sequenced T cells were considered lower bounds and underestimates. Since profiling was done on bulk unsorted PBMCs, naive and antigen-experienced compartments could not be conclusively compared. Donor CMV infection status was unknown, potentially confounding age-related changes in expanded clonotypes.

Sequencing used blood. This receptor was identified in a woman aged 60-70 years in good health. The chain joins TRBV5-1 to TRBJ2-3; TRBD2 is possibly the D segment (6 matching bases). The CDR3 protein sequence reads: CASSLSRDFNTDTQYF. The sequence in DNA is TGCGCCAGCAGCTTGTCGCGGGACTTCAACACAGATACGCAGTATTTT.